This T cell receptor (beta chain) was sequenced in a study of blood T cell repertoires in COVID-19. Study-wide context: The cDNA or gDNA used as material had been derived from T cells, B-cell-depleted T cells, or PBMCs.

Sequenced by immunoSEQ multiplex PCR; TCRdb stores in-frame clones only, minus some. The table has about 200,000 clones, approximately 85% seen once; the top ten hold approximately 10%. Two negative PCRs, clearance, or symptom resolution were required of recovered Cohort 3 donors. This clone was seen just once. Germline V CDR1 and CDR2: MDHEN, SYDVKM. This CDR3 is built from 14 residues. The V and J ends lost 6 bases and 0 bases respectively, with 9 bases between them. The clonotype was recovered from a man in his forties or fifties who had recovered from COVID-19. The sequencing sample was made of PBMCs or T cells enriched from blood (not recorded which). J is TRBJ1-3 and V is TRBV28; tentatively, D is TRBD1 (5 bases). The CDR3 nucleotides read TGTGCCAGCAGAACGGACACCTCTGGAAACACCATATATTTT. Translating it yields CASRTDTSGNTIYF. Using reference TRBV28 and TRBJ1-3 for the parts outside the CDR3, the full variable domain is DVKVTQSSRYLVKRTGEKVFLECVQDMDHENMFWYRQDPGLGLRLIYFSYDVKMKEKGDIPEGYSVSREKKERFSLILESASTNQTSMYLCASRTDTSGNTIYFGEGSWLTVV.